This paragraph covers one T cell receptor beta chain sequence. Its antigen is unknown. TCRdb reprocessed the 5' RACE reads via MiXCR and lists one record per CDR3 protein. The sample carries roughly 300,000 distinct CDR3 sequences, 6.8% recorded once. CDR3 length: 15 amino acids. Germline V gene lookup returns CDR1 MNHNS and CDR2 SASEGT. Trimming cost V 7 bases and J 5 bases; bases outside gene matches: 13. The data are from a study of T cells after yellow fever vaccination. General study points: One caveat is that FACS-sorted repertoires could contain abundant clonotypes contaminating from the bulk population. Clonotypes appearing in both CD4 and CD8 compartments existed, and their share was small. The secondary response was weaker but peaked faster, day 5 versus 15. Boosting was followed by the reappearance of most primary-vaccination clones (less than 98% CD4, roughly 90% CD8).

The rearrangement uses TRBV6-1 and TRBJ2-5; 7 bases line up with TRBD1. The sequences come from PBMCs, collected around 45 days after the first yellow fever vaccination. The source is a young man who received the YFV17D yellow fever vaccine. CDR3 bases: TGTGCCAGCACCAAGACAGGGTCGGCAGAGGAGACCCAGTACTTC. It encodes CASTKTGSAEETQYF.